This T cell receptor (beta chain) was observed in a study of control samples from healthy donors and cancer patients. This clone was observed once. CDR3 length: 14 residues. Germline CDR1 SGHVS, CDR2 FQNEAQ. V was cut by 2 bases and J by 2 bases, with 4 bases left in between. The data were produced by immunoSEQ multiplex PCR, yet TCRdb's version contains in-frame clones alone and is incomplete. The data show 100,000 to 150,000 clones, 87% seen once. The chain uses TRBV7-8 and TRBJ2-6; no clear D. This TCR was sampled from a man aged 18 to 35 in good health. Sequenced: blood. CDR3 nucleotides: TGTGCCAGCAGCTTACCCACTGGGGCCAACGTCCTGACTTTC. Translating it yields CASSLPTGANVLTF.